The 30 T cell receptor beta chains given below trace back to one sample, sequenced in a study of cytomegalovirus exposure and HLA in healthy donors. PCR primers comprised 60 Vbeta and 13 Jbeta primers. Sequencing was performed with immunoSEQ multiplex PCR; in TCRdb, only in-frame clones are kept and a portion is missing. This sample's clone table lists under 40,000 clones. Input material: PBMCs. These receptors came from a middle-aged woman in good health and CMV-seropositive.

J is TRBJ1-3 and V is TRBV28; TRBD1 matches at 9 bases. The CDR3 runs 15 residues. V lost 7 bases and J lost 2; bases outside the gene matches: 6. From germline, CDR1 is MDHEN and CDR2 SYDVKM. The CDR3 loop is CASTEQGAAGNTIYF. The CDR3 region has the DNA TGTGCCAGCACCGAACAGGGGGCGGCTGGAAACACCATATATTTT.

For the CDR3, the DNA is TGTGCCAGCAGCTTAGGTGGTAGCAAGCAGTTCTTC. Residues: CASSLGGSKQFF. The chain carries TRBV7-2 and TRBJ2-1, with D hard to call. Deletions cut 1 base from V and 11 bases from J, with 9 bases between. The CDR3 is made up of 12 amino acids. Germline lookup yields CDR1 SGHTA and CDR2 FQGNSA.

The V and J genes are TRBV5-4 and TRBJ2-3; a possible D gene is TRBD2 (6 bases). The CDR3 loop spans 14 amino acids. The V end lost 4 bases, the J end lost 0 bases, and 9 bases lay between the germline ends. The germline V gene encodes CDR1 SGHNT and CDR2 YYREEE (reference sequence). The CDR3, as DNA: TGTGCCAGCAGCCCACGGGGGAGCACAGATACGCAGTATTTT. It yields the protein CASSPRGSTDTQYF.

This sequence joins TRBV4-1 and TRBJ2-1; 13 nucleotides match TRBD2. The CDR3 length is 17 residues. Trimming at V came to 0 bases and at J to 6 bases, leaving 5 bases not matched to a gene. CDR1 is MGHRA, CDR2 YSYEKL, per germline. CDR3 nucleotides: TGCGCCAGCAGCCAAGATCCCGGGACTAGCGGGGCCAATGAGCAGTTCTTC. This codes for CASSQDPGTSGANEQFF.

The rearrangement joins TRBV2 to TRBJ2-3, with TRBD1 as a possible D gene (6 bases). The CDR3 loop spans 14 amino acids. With 4 bases removed from V and 4 bases from J, the gap between germline ends came to 12 bases. From germline, CDR1 is SNHLY and CDR2 FYNNEI. CDR3 nucleotides: TGTGCCAGCAGTGGTCGAGGGGGACCAGATACGCAGTATTTT. Amino acids: CASSGRGGPDTQYF.

The chain couples TRBV5-6 to TRBJ1-2; TRBD1 agrees at 9 bases. The junction had 8 bases not matched to a gene; V was cut back by 4 bases and J by 7 bases. The CDR3 consists of 14 residues. CDR1 and CDR2 from the germline V gene are SGHDT and YYEEEE. The CDR3 DNA reads TGTGCCAGCAGCCCGGGACAGGGATTAGGTGGCTACACCTTC. Translating gives CASSPGQGLGGYTF.

This sequence joins TRBV5-1 and TRBJ2-7; D unclear. Germline V gene sequence: CDR1 SGHRS, CDR2 YFSETQ. V was clipped by 0 bases and J by 6 bases, with 7 bases between them. CDR3 length: 12 amino acids. The CDR3 region is CASSLDRAEQYF. DNA of the CDR3: TGCGCCAGCAGCTTGGATCGCGCCGAGCAGTACTTC.

J is TRBJ2-5 and V is TRBV28, with 10 bases matching TRBD2. The CDR3 is 15 residues long. Trimming at V came to 8 bases and at J to 3 bases, leaving 9 bases not matched to a gene. Germline V gives CDR1 MDHEN, CDR2 SYDVKM. CDR3 region: CASGFSGRGEETQYF. The CDR3 DNA follows: TGTGCCAGCGGATTCAGCGGGAGGGGAGAAGAGACCCAGTACTTC.

The rearrangement joins TRBV7-9 to TRBJ2-7; TRBD2 aligns across 8 bases. Germline lookup yields CDR1 SEHNR and CDR2 FQNEAQ (reference sequence). After removal of 1 base from V and 2 bases from J, the junction contained 4 bases not matched to a gene. CDR3 length: 15 amino acids. CDR3 in amino acids: CASSLDSGGTYEQYF. The CDR3 DNA is TGTGCCAGCAGCTTAGACAGCGGGGGTACCTACGAGCAGTACTTC.

Details on this clone: At one end the junction does not follow the germline gene, possibly because of a read error. The genes are TRBV7-7 and TRBJ2-7, with D possibly matching TRBD1 (6 bases). The CDR3 extends over 15 amino acids. CDR1 and CDR2 (germline): SSHAT, FNYEAQ (reference sequence). CDR3 region: CASSPSRGPTYEQYF. CDR3 sequence (DNA): TGTGCTAGCAGCCCAAGCAGGGGCCCCACCTACGAGCAGTACTTC.

J is TRBJ2-5 and V is TRBV5-1; D might be TRBD2 (6 bases). Trimming pared 0 bases from V and 4 bases from J, leaving 13 bases between. Germline CDR1 SGHRS, CDR2 YFSETQ. The CDR3 consists of 15 residues. In nucleotides, the CDR3 is TGCGCCAGCAGCTTGGTGGGGGGACGAGGAGAGACCCAGTACTTC. This translates into CASSLVGGRGETQYF.

This chain joins TRBV6-4 and TRBJ2-1; 10 positions match TRBD2. Per germline, CDR1 MRHNA and CDR2 SNTAGT. Trimming removed 5 bases from V and 5 bases from J; junction bases left unmatched: 6. The CDR3 extends over 15 amino acids. The CDR3 region is CASSKTSGTNNEQFF. Here the CDR3 DNA reads TGTGCCAGCAGTAAAACTAGCGGGACCAACAATGAGCAGTTCTTC.

This chain links TRBV5-1 with TRBJ2-1; D perhaps matches TRBD1 (6 bases). Germline CDR1 and CDR2: SGHRS and YFSETQ. Trimming stripped 5 bases from V and 7 bases from J, with 28 bases between. The CDR3 is 18 amino acids. CDR3 loop: CASSTHGERIARGNEQFF. The CDR3 coding sequence is TGCGCCAGCAGTACCCACGGGGAGCGCATAGCGAGGGGGAATGAGCAGTTCTTC.

The gene calls are TRBV6-5 and TRBJ2-5; the match to TRBD1 covers 8 bases. The J segment lost 5 bases and the V segment lost 6 bases, leaving 5 bases of the junction unmatched. The CDR3 sequence is 13 residues long. Germline V gene data show CDR1 as MNHEY and CDR2 as SVGAGI. This CDR3 is CASRKTGEETQYF. The DNA of the CDR3 is TGTGCCAGCAGGAAGACAGGGGAGGAGACCCAGTACTTC.

This chain connects TRBV2 to TRBJ1-2, with D possibly TRBD1 on 6 matching bases. The V gene lost 4 bases and the J gene lost 7 bases, with 16 bases spanning the gap. Germline-derived CDR1 and CDR2 are SNHLY and FYNNEI. This CDR3 has 14 amino acids. CDR3 loop: CASSGGGRVGGYTF. CDR3 coding DNA: TGTGCCAGCAGTGGGGGGGGGCGCGTTGGTGGCTACACCTTC.

V is TRBV14 and J is TRBJ1-1, with D possibly matching TRBD1 (5 bases). The CDR3 length is 16 residues. The germline CDR1 and CDR2 sequences are SGHDN and FVKESK. Trimming removed 4 bases from V and 1 base from J, with 16 bases in between. Written as DNA, the CDR3 is TGTGCCAGCAGCCCCGTTACTTACAGGAGGAACACTGAAGCTTTCTTT. Protein: CASSPVTYRRNTEAFF.

This chain connects TRBV19 to TRBJ2-2; D perhaps matches TRBD1 (7 bases). The CDR3 is 16 residues long. Trimming shortened V by 3 bases and J by 4 bases, and 15 bases separated the two germline ends. Germline V CDR1 and CDR2: LNHDA, SQIVND (reference sequence). CDR3 nucleotide sequence: TGTGCCAGTAGTATTTGGGGGGACAGAATCACCGGGGAGCTGTTTTTT. It yields the protein CASSIWGDRITGELFF.

The rearrangement links TRBV7-2 to TRBJ1-1; 9 bases are shared with TRBD1. The CDR3 is 18 residues long. CDR1 and CDR2 from the germline V gene are SGHTA and FQGNSA. V was clipped by 2 bases and J by 1 base; unmatched bases: 11. The CDR3 DNA follows: TGTGCCAGCAGCTTACGGGTACAGGGGGCGCGGGGGAACACTGAAGCTTTCTTT. The encoded protein is CASSLRVQGARGNTEAFF.

The rearrangement joins TRBV29-1 to TRBJ2-4; D is unclear. The CDR3 covers 14 residues. V was cut by 7 bases and J by 1 base, with 14 bases left in between. Germline-derived CDR1 and CDR2 are SQVTM and ANQGSEA. As DNA, the CDR3 is TGCAGCGAGCGACCCAGTACGGCCAAAAACATTCAGTACTTC. Protein product: CSERPSTAKNIQYF.

The chain combines TRBV19 with TRBJ2-7, with D possibly being TRBD2 (5 bases). The ends were cut back, 3 bases at V and 0 bases at J, with 6 bases in the middle. The CDR3 extends over 13 amino acids. Germline V gene lookup returns CDR1 LNHDA and CDR2 SQIVND (reference sequence). The DNA of the CDR3 is TGTGCCAGTAGTATCGGAGGCTCCTACGAGCAGTACTTC. It specifies CASSIGGSYEQYF.

J is TRBJ1-2 and V is TRBV18, with D perhaps TRBD1 (6 bases). Looked up from germline, CDR1 is KGHSH and CDR2 is LQKENI. Trimming shortened V by 6 bases and J by 3 bases, and 20 bases separated the two germline ends. This CDR3 has 16 amino acids. CDR3 protein: CASSSQPRTDDYGYTF. CDR3 coding DNA: TGTGCCAGCTCCTCTCAACCGAGGACAGACGACTATGGCTACACCTTC. Combining the CDR3 with reference TRBV18 and TRBJ1-2 gives the whole variable domain NAGVMQNPRHLVRRRGQEARLRCSPMKGHSHVYWYRQLPEEGLKFMVYLQKENIIDESGMPKERFSAEFPKEGPSILRIQQVVRGDSAAYFCASSSQPRTDDYGYTFGSGTRLTVV.

This chain connects TRBV6-5 to TRBJ2-1, with no clear D. The CDR3 consists of 11 residues. V was trimmed by 4 bases and J by 9 bases, leaving 7 bases between them. Germline assignment: CDR1 MNHEY and CDR2 SVGAGI. The CDR3 DNA sequence: TGTGCCAGCAGTTCGGTGGTTGAGCAGTTCTTC. Translating gives CASSSVVEQFF.

The chain recombines TRBV5-1 with TRBJ2-3; 9 nucleotides match TRBD2. The germline gives CDR1 SGHRS, CDR2 YFSETQ. V gave up 0 bases and J gave up 4 bases; unmatched junction bases: 9. The CDR3 runs to 17 residues. The CDR3 is CASSLAASGVGADTQYF. The CDR3, as DNA: TGCGCCAGCAGCTTGGCGGCTAGCGGGGTCGGCGCAGATACGCAGTATTTT.

The chain carries TRBV28 and TRBJ1-2; tentative D call: TRBD1 (5 bases). V was trimmed by 6 bases and J by 3 bases, leaving 11 bases between them. The germline V gene encodes CDR1 MDHEN and CDR2 SYDVKM. This CDR3 contains 13 residues. The DNA of the CDR3 is TGTGCCAGCAGAGCCGGGGGGGACTATGGCTACACCTTC. This sequence encodes CASRAGGDYGYTF.

The genes are TRBV18 and TRBJ2-3, with D perhaps matching TRBD2 (6 bases). V lost 0 bases, J lost 3 bases, and 10 bases lay in between. Germline V gives CDR1 KGHSH, CDR2 LQKENI. The CDR3 runs 15 residues. CDR3: CASSPPGGRTDTQYF. CDR3 nucleotide sequence: TGTGCCAGCTCACCACCGGGGGGTCGGACAGATACGCAGTATTTT.

The chain recombines TRBV10-3 with TRBJ1-2; 9 bases match TRBD1. The junction had 0 bases not matched to a gene; V was cut back by 6 bases and J by 4 bases. Germline-derived CDR1 and CDR2 are ENHRY and SYGVKD. This CDR3 has 12 residues. Here the CDR3 DNA reads TGTGCCATCAGACAGGGGGCCTATGGCTACACCTTC. Translated, it gives CAIRQGAYGYTF.

This chain connects TRBV28 to TRBJ2-5, with D perhaps TRBD2 (6 bases). V was shortened by 4 bases and J by 5 bases, with 17 bases between the two germline ends. Germline V gene lookup returns CDR1 MDHEN and CDR2 SYDVKM. The CDR3 has 15 amino acids. The CDR3 nucleotides are TGTGCCAGCAGTTCCTCGCCCGGAGGGCGGGAGACCCAGTACTTC. Protein: CASSSSPGGRETQYF.

V gene TRBV6-5 combines with J gene TRBJ2-2; 8 bases fit TRBD2. This CDR3 comprises 16 residues. V was clipped by 3 bases and J by 2 bases; unmatched bases: 5. CDR1 is MNHEY, CDR2 SVGAGI, per germline. CDR3 region: CASSYLTSENTGELFF. In nucleotides, the CDR3 is TGTGCCAGCAGTTATCTGACTAGCGAAAACACCGGGGAGCTGTTTTTT.

The chain joins TRBV2 to TRBJ1-2, with 9 positions matching TRBD1. Germline V gene sequence: CDR1 SNHLY, CDR2 FYNNEI. This CDR3 is 15 amino acids long. With V trimmed by 2 bases and J by 4 bases, 5 bases remained unmatched. This CDR3 is CASSERTGGVYGYTF. For the CDR3, the DNA is TGTGCCAGCAGTGAACGAACAGGGGGCGTCTATGGCTACACCTTC.

V gene TRBV29-1 combines with J gene TRBJ1-2; TRBD1 is a possible D gene (6 bases). V lost 8 bases, J lost 7 bases, and 20 bases lay in between. This CDR3 contains 13 residues. Germline CDR1 reads SQVTM; CDR2 reads ANQGSEA. CDR3 sequence reads: CSSTSGGGGGYTF. CDR3 sequence (DNA): TGCAGCTCCACCTCGGGGGGCGGGGGTGGCTACACCTTC.